This T cell receptor (beta chain) was identified during a study of blood T cell repertoires in COVID-19. Generated by immunoSEQ multiplex PCR, the TCRdb table keeps only in-frame clones and is missing some. This sample carries 95,000 to 100,000 clones, 79% of them seen once, and the ten largest clones take around 18%. The CDR3 contains 14 residues. CDR1 LGHNA and CDR2 YNFKEQ come from the germline V gene. J gave up 6 bases and V 5 bases, and 5 bases lay outside the gene matches. This chain connects TRBV4-2 to TRBJ2-3; 10 positions agree with TRBD1. This clonotype originated in a woman over 75 with active or convalescent COVID-19. The sample comprised peripheral blood. The CDR3 reads CASSADRGRDTQYF. The CDR3 coding sequence is TGTGCCAGCAGCGCCGACAGGGGGCGCGATACGCAGTATTTT.